Below are 2 T cell receptor beta chains sequenced from a single sample in a study of post-analysis software for immune sequencing data. These receptors have no known antigen. Broader study findings: Comparison of patients with controls showed a handful of TRBV segments more frequent in patients, TRBV5-6, TRBV5-1 and TRBV20-1 among them.

Built from TCR beta cDNA, the libraries had unique molecular identifiers in them. TCRdb reanalysed the PCR reads using MiXCR and keeps one entry per CDR3 protein. The profile covers roughly 670,000 distinct CDR3 sequences, with over 45% appearing a single time and around 11% taken by the ten largest. The specimen sequenced was blood. These TCRs come from a girl aged 2 to 10 with multiple sclerosis.

This clonotype has more than one count but fewer than ten. The V gene is TRBV6-5, the J gene TRBJ2-1, with TRBD2 matching 7 bases. The length of the CDR3 is 15 residues. V lost 5 bases and J lost 8; bases outside the gene matches: 12. Germline V lookup: CDR1 MNHEY, CDR2 SVGAGI. The CDR3 here is CASSPPGLRQDEQFF. CDR3 in DNA: TGTGCCAGCAGTCCTCCGGGACTACGCCAGGATGAGCAGTTCTTC.

On this clonotype: Relative to the germline gene, one junction end is altered; a read error may explain this. V gene TRBV29-1 combines with J gene TRBJ2-1, with 7 bases matching TRBD1. Germline CDR1 and CDR2: SQVTM and ANQGSEA. The CDR3 has 13 residues. This chain's CDR3 is CSAARDSHNDQFF. The CDR3 DNA follows: TGCAGCGCCGCCCGGGACAGCCACAATGATCAGTTCTTC.